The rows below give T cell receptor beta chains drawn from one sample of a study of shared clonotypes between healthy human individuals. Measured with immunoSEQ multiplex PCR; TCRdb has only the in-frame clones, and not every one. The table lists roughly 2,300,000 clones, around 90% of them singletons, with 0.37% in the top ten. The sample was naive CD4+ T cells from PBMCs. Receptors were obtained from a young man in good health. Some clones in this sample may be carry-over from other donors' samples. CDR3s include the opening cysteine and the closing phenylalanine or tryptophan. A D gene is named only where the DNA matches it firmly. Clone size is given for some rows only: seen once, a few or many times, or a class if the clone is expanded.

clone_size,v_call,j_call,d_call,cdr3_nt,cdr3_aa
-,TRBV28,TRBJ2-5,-,TGTGCCAGCCTCAGTTGGAGCGGTAAAGAGACCCAGTACTTC,CASLSWSGKETQYF
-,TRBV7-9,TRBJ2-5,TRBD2,TGTGCCAGCAGCGGGACTAGTTGGGAGACCCAGTACTTC,CASSGTSWETQYF
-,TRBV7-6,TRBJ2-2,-,TGTGCCAGCAGCCTCCTCGACAGCACCGGTGTGGAGCTGTTTTTT,CASSLLDSTGVELFF
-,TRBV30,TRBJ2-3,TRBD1,TGTGCCTGGAGGCCGACAGGGTCGAGCACAGATACGCAGTATTTT,CAWRPTGSSTDTQYF
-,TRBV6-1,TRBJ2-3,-,TGTGCCAGCAGGGAGAGTGGGGGCACAGATACGCAGTATTTT,CASRESGGTDTQYF
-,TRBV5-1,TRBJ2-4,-,TGCGCCAGCAGTTTCGCACTAGCCAAAAACATTCAGTACTTC,CASSFALAKNIQYF
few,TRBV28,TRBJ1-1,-,TGTGCCAGCAGCTCGTACACTGAAGCTTTCTTT,CASSSYTEAFF
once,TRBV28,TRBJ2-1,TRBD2,TGTGCCAGCAGTTTGGCTAGCGGGAGGGTGGGTGAGCAGTTCTTC,CASSLASGRVGEQFF
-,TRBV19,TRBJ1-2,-,TGTGCCAGTAGCCGTCTGGGGGGGGCGATGTCGAAAAACTATGGCTACACCTTC,CASSRLGGAMSKNYGYTF
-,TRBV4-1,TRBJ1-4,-,TGCGCCAGCAGCCAAGTTGATATGGGTTTCACTAATGAAAAACTGTTTTTT,CASSQVDMGFTNEKLFF
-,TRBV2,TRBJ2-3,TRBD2,TGTGCCAGCAGTGAAGCCACCTTAGCGGGGGGCCGCACAGATACGCAGTATTTT,CASSEATLAGGRTDTQYF
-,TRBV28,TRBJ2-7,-,TGTGCCAGCAGGGCCGGTGGCCACGAGCAGTACTTC,CASRAGGHEQYF
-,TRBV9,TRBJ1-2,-,TGTGCCAGCAGCGTCGCAGACCAGGCTAACTATGGCTACACCTTC,CASSVADQANYGYTF
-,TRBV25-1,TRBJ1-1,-,TGTGCCAGCATTTATACAGGAGGACGGAACGCTGAAGCTTTCTTT,CASIYTGGRNAEAFF
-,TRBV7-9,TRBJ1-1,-,TGTGCCAGCAGCTTATTGCCCAGGGGAGGGAGGAACACTGAAGCTTTCTTT,CASSLLPRGGRNTEAFF
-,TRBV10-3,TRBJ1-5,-,TGTGCCATCGGAAGGGACGGGGGCAATCAGCCCCAGCATTTT,CAIGRDGGNQPQHF
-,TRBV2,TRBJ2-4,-,TGTGCCAGCAGTGAAGTGAGACTAGTCGGACGGTACTTC,CASSEVRLVGRYF
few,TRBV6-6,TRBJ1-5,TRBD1,TGTGCCAGCAGTCCGGACAGGGTAGGGCATCAGCCCCAGCATTTT,CASSPDRVGHQPQHF
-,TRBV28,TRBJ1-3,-,TGTGCCAGCAGTTTAGGCCCCGCCGGGAACACCATATATTTT,CASSLGPAGNTIYF
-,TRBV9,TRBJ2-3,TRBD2,TGTGCCAGCAACAAAGCGGGAGGGAGCACAGATACGCAGTATTTT,CASNKAGGSTDTQYF
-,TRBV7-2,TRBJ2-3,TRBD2,TGTGCCAGCAGCTTAGTAGCGGGACTGCAGAAAGATACGCAGTATTTT,CASSLVAGLQKDTQYF
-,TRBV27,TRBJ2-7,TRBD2,TGTGCCAGCAGTACTTATCCTAGCGGGAGGGCCATCCACGAGCAGTACTTC,CASSTYPSGRAIHEQYF
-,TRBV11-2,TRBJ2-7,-,TGTGCCAGCAGCTTAGGTCGGCAGACCTACGAGCAGTACTTC,CASSLGRQTYEQYF
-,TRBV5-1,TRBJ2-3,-,TGCGCCAGCAGCTTGGATGCGCCAAAACCCTCAGATACGCAGTATTTT,CASSLDAPKPSDTQYF
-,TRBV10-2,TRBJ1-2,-,TGCGCCAGCAGTGGTATAAGGGAAAGCCCGTCTGGCTACACCTTC,CASSGIRESPSGYTF
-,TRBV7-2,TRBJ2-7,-,TGTGCCAGCAGCTTACGAGCGGAAGGCTACGAGCAGTACTTC,CASSLRAEGYEQYF
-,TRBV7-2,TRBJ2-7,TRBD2,TGTGCCAGCAGCCAGACTAGCGGGAGATCCGAGCAGTACTTC,CASSQTSGRSEQYF
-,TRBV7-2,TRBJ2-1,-,TGTGCCAGCACCCTTTCCGGGGCCTCCTACAATGAGCAGTTCTTC,CASTLSGASYNEQFF
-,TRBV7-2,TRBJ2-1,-,TGTGCCAGCAGCCCACCCGATTACAATGAGCAGTTCTTC,CASSPPDYNEQFF
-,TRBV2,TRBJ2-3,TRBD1,TGTGCCAGCAAAGGGACAGGCAAGACAGATACGCAGTATTTT,CASKGTGKTDTQYF
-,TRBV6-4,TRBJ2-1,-,TGTGCCAGCTACGAAATGGACCCCGAACCGGGGAATGAGCAGTTCTTC,CASYEMDPEPGNEQFF
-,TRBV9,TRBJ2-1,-,TGTGCCAGCAGCGTAGCAGGTCAAAACAATGAGCAGTTCTTC,CASSVAGQNNEQFF
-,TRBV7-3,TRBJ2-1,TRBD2,TGTGCCAGCAGCTTCCCGGGACTAGCGGCCTACAATGAGCAGTTCTTC,CASSFPGLAAYNEQFF
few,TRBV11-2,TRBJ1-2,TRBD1,TGTGCCAGCAGCCGTACAGGGGAAGGCTACACCTTC,CASSRTGEGYTF
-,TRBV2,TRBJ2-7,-,TGTGCCAGCAACATATTACCAGTCTCCTACGAGCAGTACTTC,CASNILPVSYEQYF